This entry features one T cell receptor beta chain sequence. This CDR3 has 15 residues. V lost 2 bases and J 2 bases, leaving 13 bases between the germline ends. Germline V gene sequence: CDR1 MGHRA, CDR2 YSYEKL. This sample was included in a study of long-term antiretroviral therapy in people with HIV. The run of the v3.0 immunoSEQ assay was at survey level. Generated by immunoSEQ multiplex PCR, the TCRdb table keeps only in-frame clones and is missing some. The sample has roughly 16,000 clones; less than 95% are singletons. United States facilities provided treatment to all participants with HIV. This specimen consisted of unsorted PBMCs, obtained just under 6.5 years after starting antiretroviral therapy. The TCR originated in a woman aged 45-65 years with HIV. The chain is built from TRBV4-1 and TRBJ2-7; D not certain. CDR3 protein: CASSQIDREAYEQYF. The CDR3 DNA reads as TGCGCCAGCAGCCAAATAGACCGCGAAGCCTACGAGCAGTACTTC.